These 5 T cell receptor beta chains originate from one sample sequenced in a study of blood T cell repertoires in COVID-19. Sequencing was performed with immunoSEQ multiplex PCR; in TCRdb, only in-frame clones are kept and a portion is missing. The table lists 250,000 to 300,000 clones, approximately 84% of them singletons. The sequenced material came from PBMCs or T cells enriched from blood (not recorded which). These TCRs come from a man in his forties or fifties who had recovered from COVID-19.

The genes are TRBV7-9 and TRBJ1-5; TRBD1 is a possible D gene (6 bases). V lost 2 bases and J 4 bases, leaving 12 bases between the germline ends. Per germline, CDR1 SEHNR and CDR2 FQNEAQ (reference sequence). The CDR3 is 15 amino acids. The CDR3 sequence: CASSLSGTFNQPQHF. In DNA form, the CDR3 reads TGTGCCAGCAGCTTATCTGGGACATTTAATCAGCCCCAGCATTTT. Together with reference TRBV7-9 and TRBJ1-5, the CDR3 gives the full variable domain: DTGVSQNPRHKITKRGQNVTFRCDPISEHNRLYWYRQTLGQGPEFLTYFQNEAQLEKSRLLSDRFSAERPKGSFSTLEIQRTEQGDSAMYLCASSLSGTFNQPQHFGDGTRLSIL.

The chain recombines TRBV9 with TRBJ2-7; 8 bases line up with TRBD2. The CDR3 totals 15 residues. The V and J ends lost 4 bases and 5 bases, in that order; junction bases with no gene match: 11. Germline V gene data show CDR1 as SGDLS and CDR2 as YYNGEE. The CDR3 loop reads CASSLGGTSPHEQYF. The DNA for the CDR3 is TGTGCCAGCAGCCTAGGCGGGACTAGTCCCCACGAGCAGTACTTC.

The chain joins TRBV3-1 (or the pseudogene TRBV3-2) to TRBJ1-3; TRBD1 might be the D (6 bases). V lost 3 bases to trimming and J lost 0 bases, with 15 bases between them. Germline values: CDR1 LGHDT, CDR2 YNNKEL (reference sequence). This CDR3 spans 17 amino acids. CDR3 amino acids: CASSQPLTGSSGNTIYF. The DNA of the CDR3 is TGTGCCAGCAGCCAGCCCCTTACAGGGAGCTCTGGAAACACCATATATTTT.

This CDR3 reads CASSIPASTGELFF. The CDR3 DNA sequence: TGTGCCAGCAGTATCCCCGCGTCCACCGGGGAGCTGTTTTTT. The V gene is TRBV28, the J gene TRBJ2-2; D not resolved. Trimming pared 5 bases from V and 4 bases from J, leaving 11 bases between. The CDR3 is 14 amino acids. Germline V gene sequence: CDR1 MDHEN, CDR2 SYDVKM.

The chain carries TRBV12-3 or TRBV12-4 and TRBJ2-7; 7 bases are a match to TRBD1. With 5 bases clipped from V and 4 bases from J, the junction kept 5 bases outside the gene matches. The CDR3 consists of 13 residues. The CDR3 bases are TGTGCCAGCAGTATAGGGGGCGGTTACGAGCAGTACTTC. Translated: CASSIGGGYEQYF.